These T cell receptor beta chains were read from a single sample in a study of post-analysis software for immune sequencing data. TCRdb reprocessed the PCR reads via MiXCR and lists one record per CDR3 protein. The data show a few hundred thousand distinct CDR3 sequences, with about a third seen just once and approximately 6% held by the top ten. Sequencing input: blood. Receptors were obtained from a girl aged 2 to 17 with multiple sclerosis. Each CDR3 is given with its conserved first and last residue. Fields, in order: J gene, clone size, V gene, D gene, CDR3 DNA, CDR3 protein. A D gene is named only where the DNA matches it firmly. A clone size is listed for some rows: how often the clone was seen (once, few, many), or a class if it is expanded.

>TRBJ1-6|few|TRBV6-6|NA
TGTGCCAGCAGCCCCCTGGGGGCGGATAATTCACCCCTCCACTTT
CASSPLGADNSPLHF
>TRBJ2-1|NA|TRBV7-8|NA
TGTGCCAGCAGCTTAGGACGGCAGTCGAATGAGCAGTTCTTC
CASSLGRQSNEQFF
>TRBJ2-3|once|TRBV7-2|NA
TGTACCAGCAGCCCCAATCAGGGAGACACGCAGTATTTT
CTSSPNQGDTQYF
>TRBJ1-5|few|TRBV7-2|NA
TGTGCCAGCAGCTTAGTCCCCTGGGAATTCCGTAGCAATCAGCCCCAGCATTTT
CASSLVPWEFRSNQPQHF
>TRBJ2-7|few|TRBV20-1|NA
TGCAGTGCTAGGAGGAACGAGCAGTACTTC
CSARRNEQYF
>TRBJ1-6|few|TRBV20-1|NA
TGCAGTGCTCGCCAGGGGAATGGCTATAATTCACCCCTCCACTTT
CSARQGNGYNSPLHF
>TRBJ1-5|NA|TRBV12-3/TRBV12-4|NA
TGTGCCAGCAGGCGGACAGAGATCGGGATTCAGCCCCAGCATTTT
CASRRTEIGIQPQHF
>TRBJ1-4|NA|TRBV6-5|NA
TGTGCCAGCAGTCGGGACGGGTGTAATGAAAAACTGTTTTTT
CASSRDGCNEKLFF
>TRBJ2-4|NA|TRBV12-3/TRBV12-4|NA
TGTGCCAGCAGTTTAGTTGGAGCCAAAAACATTCAGTACTTC
CASSLVGAKNIQYF
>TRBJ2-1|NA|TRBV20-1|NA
TGCAGTGCTAGCCCCGGGACGGCCAATGAGCAGTTCTTC
CSASPGTANEQFF
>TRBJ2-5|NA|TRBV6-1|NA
TGTGCCAGCAGTGCAGACTGGGGGCCAGAGACCCAGTACTTC
CASSADWGPETQYF
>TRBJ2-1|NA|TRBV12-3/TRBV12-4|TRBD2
TGTGCCAGCAGTTTAGCGGAACTAGCGGGGAATGAGCAGTTCTTC
CASSLAELAGNEQFF
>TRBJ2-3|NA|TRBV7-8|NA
TGTGCCAGCAGCTTATTTCAGGGATCTAGCACAGATACGCAGTATTTT
CASSLFQGSSTDTQYF
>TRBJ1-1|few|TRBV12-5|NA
TGTGCTAGTGGTCAAGAGTTAAATCGGAACACTGAAGCTTTCTTT
CASGQELNRNTEAFF
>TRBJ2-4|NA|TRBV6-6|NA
TGTGCCAGCAGTTATCTTATCGCTCAACTAGCCAAAAACATTCAGTACTTC
CASSYLIAQLAKNIQYF
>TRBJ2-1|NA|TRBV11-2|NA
TGTGCCAGCAGTCCCATCAGAGGGGTGGACAATGAGCAGTTCTTC
CASSPIRGVDNEQFF
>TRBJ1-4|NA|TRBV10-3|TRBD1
TGTGCCATCAGTCTCGTGGACAGGGCGGGAGAAAAACTGTTTTTT
CAISLVDRAGEKLFF
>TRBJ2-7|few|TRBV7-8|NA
TGTGCCAGCAGCCCAAACTTCGCCGGAGACGAGCAGTACTTC
CASSPNFAGDEQYF
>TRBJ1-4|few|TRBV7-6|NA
TGTGCCAGCAGCTTCGGCCCCAGACGGGCCACCCAACTGTTTTTT
CASSFGPRRATQLFF
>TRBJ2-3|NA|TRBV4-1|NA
TGCGCCAGCAGCCAGATACAGGGTCCAACAGATACGCAGTATTTT
CASSQIQGPTDTQYF